Listed here are 28 T cell receptor beta chains from one sample, sequenced in a study of neoadjuvant anti-PD-1 for oral cavity cancer. Sequencing was performed with immunoSEQ multiplex PCR; in TCRdb, only in-frame clones are kept and a portion is missing. Of 60,000 to 75,000 clones in the sample, around 85% were seen once. The starting material was PBMCs, obtained before nivolumab (anti-PD-1) treatment. The receptors shown here come from a person between 40 and 85 years old with oral cavity squamous cell carcinoma.

Only one count was recorded for this clone. The chain carries TRBV16 and TRBJ2-7; D is unresolved. Germline CDR1 is KGHSY and CDR2 is FQNENV. The CDR3 length is 15 residues. V shed 1 base and J shed 1 base, with 11 bases lying between them. The CDR3 nucleotides read TGTGCCAGCAGCCAATTCAAGGGCACTTCCTACGAGCAGTACTTC. This codes for CASSQFKGTSYEQYF.

The gene calls are TRBV30 and TRBJ1-1; D possibly corresponds to TRBD1 (5 bases). The CDR3 is 18 amino acids. The V and J ends lost 1 base and 0 bases respectively, with 21 bases between them. Germline V gene data show CDR1 as GTSNPN and CDR2 as SVGIG (reference sequence). The CDR3 reads CAWSDWSGDGGMNTEAFF. The CDR3 DNA sequence: TGTGCCTGGAGTGACTGGTCGGGGGACGGGGGGATGAACACTGAAGCTTTCTTT.

The gene calls are TRBV10-1 and TRBJ2-4, with a weak D call TRBD2 (6 bases). The CDR3 contains 16 residues. Germline lookup yields CDR1 WNHNN and CDR2 SYGVQD (reference sequence). V gave up 3 bases and J gave up 5 bases, with 17 bases separating them. CDR3 DNA sequence: TGCGCCAGCAGTGATGGGGGAGGAGGAGTCCAAAACATTCAGTACTTC. Its protein is CASSDGGGGVQNIQYF.

The V gene is TRBV6-5, the J gene TRBJ2-5, with 10 bases lining up with TRBD1. V was clipped by 0 bases and J by 4 bases; unmatched bases: 5. Germline V gene data show CDR1 as MNHEY and CDR2 as SVGAGI. There are 16 residues in the CDR3. CDR3 amino acids: CASSYSGTGVRETQYF. For the CDR3, the DNA is TGTGCCAGCAGTTACTCCGGGACAGGGGTGCGAGAGACCCAGTACTTC.

This clone was counted ten times or more. The sample carries other DNA sequences with the same CDR3. The chain combines TRBV7-2 with TRBJ1-6; D is perhaps TRBD1 (6 bases). The CDR3 is 14 residues long. Trimming left V 3 bases short and J 11 bases short, with 14 bases between. Germline V lookup: CDR1 SGHTA, CDR2 FQGNSA. The CDR3 DNA sequence: TGTGCCAGCAGCTTGGGGGTACAGGGAACACCCCTCCACTTT. Translated, it gives CASSLGVQGTPLHF.

V and J are TRBV2 and TRBJ2-7; D is unresolved. The germline V gene has CDR1 SNHLY and CDR2 FYNNEI. CDR3 length: 15 residues. The V end was cut by 2 bases, the J end by 4 bases, with 15 bases between. The DNA for the CDR3 is TGTGCCAGCAGTGAAACGGGTTATTCGGGTTACGAGCAGTACTTC. This encodes CASSETGYSGYEQYF.

V and J are TRBV2 and TRBJ1-4, with 7 bases that match TRBD1. The CDR3 is 14 residues long. From germline, CDR1 is SNHLY and CDR2 FYNNEI. V was pared by 8 bases and J by 4 bases, with 7 bases of the junction left unmatched. The CDR3 here is CASERQGFNEKLFF. As DNA, the CDR3 is TGTGCCAGCGAAAGACAGGGATTTAATGAAAAACTGTTTTTT.

V is TRBV4-1 and J is TRBJ1-6; 7 positions match TRBD1. CDR1 and CDR2 (germline): MGHRA, YSYEKL. This CDR3 has 16 residues. V lost 3 bases and J lost 5; bases outside the gene matches: 7. CDR3: CASSHRDRVNNSPLHF. As DNA, the CDR3 is TGCGCCAGCAGCCACCGGGACAGAGTGAATAATTCACCCCTCCACTTT.

The V gene is TRBV19, the J gene TRBJ1-5; no clear D. Germline CDR1 is LNHDA and CDR2 is SQIVND (reference sequence). Deletions cut 7 bases from V and 2 bases from J, with 12 bases between. CDR3 length: 14 residues. In DNA form, the CDR3 reads TGTGCCAGTATGAGTCATCGAGGCAATCAGCCCCAGCATTTT. It encodes CASMSHRGNQPQHF.

The chain carries TRBV9 and TRBJ1-1, with unresolved D. CDR3 length equals 15 residues. Trimming removed 4 bases from V and 1 base from J, with 14 bases in between. Germline V CDR1 and CDR2: SGDLS, YYNGEE. The CDR3 DNA is TGTGCCAGCAGCCCCCGCTGGGGAGAGAACACTGAAGCTTTCTTT. This gives the protein CASSPRWGENTEAFF.

The chain carries TRBV27 and TRBJ1-2, with 7 bases identical to TRBD1. Losses at the gene ends were 3 bases for V and 4 bases for J; bases not matched to a gene: 11. CDR1 is MNHEY, CDR2 SMNVEV, per germline (reference sequence). This CDR3 has 16 amino acids. The CDR3, as DNA: TGTGCCAGCAGTTTCACTACAGGGACAGATTTCTATGGCTACACCTTC. Amino acid sequence: CASSFTTGTDFYGYTF.

This chain links TRBV27 with TRBJ1-1; maybe TRBD1 (6 bases). The CDR3 has 17 amino acids. The germline CDR1 and CDR2 sequences are MNHEY and SMNVEV (reference sequence). Trimming cost V 6 bases and J 2 bases, with 22 bases left between them. In DNA, the CDR3 is TGTGCCAGCAGACACAGGGCCCAGCCACAACCCAACACTGAAGCTTTCTTT. Its translation is CASRHRAQPQPNTEAFF.

The gene calls are TRBV30 and TRBJ1-3; D is unclear. CDR3 size: 10 residues. The germline V and J ends were trimmed by 1 base and 10 bases, with 5 bases remaining between them. Germline CDR1 is GTSNPN and CDR2 is SVGIG (reference sequence). The chain's CDR3 is CAWSDQTIYF. In nucleotides, the CDR3 is TGTGCCTGGAGTGACCAGACCATATATTTT.

The V gene is TRBV28, the J gene TRBJ2-7, with 9 nucleotides matching TRBD1. V lost 5 bases to trimming and J lost 6 bases; unmatched junction nucleotides: 11. The CDR3 totals 15 residues. Germline loops: CDR1 MDHEN, CDR2 SYDVKM. The CDR3 sequence: CASSTPTGTGSEQYF. The CDR3 bases are TGTGCCAGCAGTACCCCAACCGGGACAGGGAGCGAGCAGTACTTC.

The chain combines TRBV19 with TRBJ1-5; D not resolved. The germline gives CDR1 LNHDA, CDR2 SQIVND (reference sequence). Trimming stripped 3 bases from V and 0 bases from J, with 9 bases between. The CDR3 is 15 amino acids. This CDR3 is CASSMSGGSNQPQHF. The CDR3, as DNA: TGTGCCAGTAGTATGTCTGGAGGTAGCAATCAGCCCCAGCATTTT.

This clone was seen a handful of times. This chain joins TRBV12-5 and TRBJ2-7; D is perhaps TRBD1 or TRBD2 (5 bases each). Trimming removed 3 bases at V and 5 bases at J, with 20 bases between. Germline CDR1 and CDR2: LGHNT and FRNRAP. The CDR3 contains 16 residues. CDR3 in DNA: TGTGCTAGTGGTTTCCCCGAGGGGAACCCTAACAACGAGCAGTACTTC. This codes for CASGFPEGNPNNEQYF.

The J gene is TRBJ2-5, the V gene TRBV29-1; TRBD1 is a possible D gene (6 bases). Trimming took off 6 bases at V and 5 bases at J, with 19 bases between the two ends. The CDR3 length is 14 residues. Germline V gives CDR1 SQVTM, CDR2 ANQGSEA. The CDR3 region has the DNA TGCAGCGTGGCCCCGACAGGATCCAGGGAGACCCAGTACTTC. Amino acid sequence: CSVAPTGSRETQYF.

The rearrangement uses TRBV6-6 and TRBJ2-7, with a weak D call TRBD2 (6 bases). Germline assignment: CDR1 MNHNY and CDR2 SVGAGI (reference sequence). The CDR3 runs 11 residues. V lost 8 bases and J lost 5, with 10 bases in between. This chain's CDR3 is CASGWGDEQYF. In DNA form, the CDR3 reads TGTGCCAGCGGGTGGGGGGACGAGCAGTACTTC.

The chain employs TRBV6-6 and TRBJ1-5; tentatively, D is TRBD1 (5 bases). This CDR3 has 16 residues. Germline-derived CDR1 and CDR2 are MNHNY and SVGAGI (reference sequence). V was cut by 1 base and J by 7 bases, with 17 bases left in between. CDR3 in amino acids: CASSYFGTLSGQPQHF. DNA for the CDR3: TGTGCCAGCAGTTACTTTGGGACGTTAAGCGGGCAGCCCCAGCATTTT.

V is TRBV5-4 and J is TRBJ2-7; D is unresolved. The CDR3 length is 14 residues. Germline loops: CDR1 SGHNT, CDR2 YYREEE (reference sequence). Trimming shortened V by 2 bases and J by 2 bases, and 11 bases separated the two germline ends. CDR3 sequence: CASSFRGYTYEQYF. CDR3 in DNA: TGTGCCAGCAGCTTCCGTGGATACACCTACGAGCAGTACTTC. Full variable domain (outside the CDR3, taken from reference TRBV5-4 and TRBJ2-7): ETGVTQSPTHLIKTRGQQVTLRCSSQSGHNTVSWYQQALGQGPQFIFQYYREEENGRGNFPPRFSGLQFPNYSSELNVNALELDDSALYLCASSFRGYTYEQYFGPGTRLTVT.

Only a few counts were recorded for this clone. The CDR3: CASRLGRDGYTF. The CDR3 DNA reads as TGTGCCAGCAGGTTGGGGAGGGATGGCTACACCTTC. The chain joins TRBV2 to TRBJ1-2; D is undetermined. Trimming pared 6 bases from V and 6 bases from J, leaving 11 bases between. From germline, CDR1 is SNHLY and CDR2 FYNNEI. This CDR3 is 12 amino acids long.

The genes are TRBV6-1 and TRBJ1-5, with D possibly matching TRBD1 (6 bases). CDR3 length: 14 amino acids. Germline V gives CDR1 MNHNS, CDR2 SASEGT. V was pared by 7 bases and J by 5 bases, with 15 bases between. The chain's CDR3 is CASTTGSGDQPQHF. For the CDR3, the DNA is TGTGCCAGCACAACAGGGAGCGGGGATCAGCCCCAGCATTTT.

This clone was counted only a few times. This rearrangement joins TRBV7-6 to TRBJ2-1, with D possibly TRBD2 on 6 matching bases. The CDR3 extends over 14 amino acids. Germline V gives CDR1 SGHVS, CDR2 FNYEAQ. V was pared by 2 bases and J by 7 bases, with 12 bases between. The CDR3 is CASSLNPGRNEQFF. DNA for the CDR3: TGTGCCAGCAGCTTAAATCCAGGGAGGAATGAGCAGTTCTTC.

This chain joins TRBV2 and TRBJ2-7, with TRBD1 matching 7 bases. The length of the CDR3 is 13 residues. J gave up 4 bases and V 4 bases, and 4 bases lay outside the gene matches. Germline-derived CDR1 and CDR2 are SNHLY and FYNNEI. The CDR3, as DNA: TGTGCCAGCAGTGTTACAGGGGTATACGAGCAGTACTTC. Translation: CASSVTGVYEQYF.

The chain links TRBV2 to TRBJ1-6; 7 bases fit TRBD1. The CDR3 consists of 14 residues. V shed 6 bases and J 2 bases; nucleotides not matched to a gene: 1. CDR1 is SNHLY, CDR2 FYNNEI, per germline. For the CDR3, the DNA is TGTGCCAGCAGCAGGGGGGCCTATAATTCACCCCTCCACTTT. Its protein product is CASSRGAYNSPLHF.

The J gene is TRBJ1-1, the V gene TRBV28; 9 nucleotides agree with TRBD1. The CDR3 consists of 12 residues. Germline CDR1 MDHEN, CDR2 SYDVKM. V dropped 8 bases and J dropped 3; count of bases not matched to a gene: 1. CDR3 residues: CASDRGYTEAFF. CDR3 nucleotides: TGTGCCAGCGACAGGGGGTACACTGAAGCTTTCTTT.

By proportion, this clone is medium-sized (0.01 to 0.1%). The rearrangement joins TRBV6-4 to TRBJ2-1; D not certain. With 6 bases removed from V and 0 bases from J, the gap between germline ends came to 15 bases. Germline-derived CDR1 and CDR2 are MRHNA and SNTAGT. This CDR3 is built from 16 residues. The CDR3 reads CASSYDLQSSYNEQFF. CDR3 DNA sequence: TGTGCCAGCAGCTACGATCTTCAGAGCTCCTACAATGAGCAGTTCTTC.

This clone was observed a few times. V is TRBV28 and J is TRBJ2-7, with D possibly TRBD1 on 6 matching bases. Trimming stripped 8 bases from V and 1 base from J, with 12 bases between. This CDR3 region has 13 residues. Looked up from germline, CDR1 is MDHEN and CDR2 is SYDVKM. In nucleotides, the CDR3 is TGTGCCAGCTCGAGGACAGCATCCTACGAGCAGTACTTC. It is translated as CASSRTASYEQYF.